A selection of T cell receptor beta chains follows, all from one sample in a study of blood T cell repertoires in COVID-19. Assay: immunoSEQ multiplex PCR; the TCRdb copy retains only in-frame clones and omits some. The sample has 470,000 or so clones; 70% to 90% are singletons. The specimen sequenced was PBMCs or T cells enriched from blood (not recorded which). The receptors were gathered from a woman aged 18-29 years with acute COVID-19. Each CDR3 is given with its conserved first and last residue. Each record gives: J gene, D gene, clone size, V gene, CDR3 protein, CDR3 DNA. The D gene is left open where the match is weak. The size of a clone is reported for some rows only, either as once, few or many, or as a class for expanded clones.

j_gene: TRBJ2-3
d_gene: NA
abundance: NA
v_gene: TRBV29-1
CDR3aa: CSGGRVGGADTQYF
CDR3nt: TGCAGCGGTGGAAGGGTGGGAGGTGCAGATACGCAGTATTTT

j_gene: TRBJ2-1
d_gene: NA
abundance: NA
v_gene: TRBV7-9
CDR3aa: CASTLVEESYNEQFF
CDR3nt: TGTGCCAGCACCCTAGTGGAGGAGTCCTACAATGAGCAGTTCTTC

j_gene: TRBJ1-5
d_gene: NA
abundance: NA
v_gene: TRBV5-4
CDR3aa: CASSHDLGANNQPQHF
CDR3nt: TGTGCCAGCAGCCACGATCTGGGGGCTAACAATCAGCCCCAGCATTTT

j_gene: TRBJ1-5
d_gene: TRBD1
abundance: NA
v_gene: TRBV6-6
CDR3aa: CASSYSKRGPNQPQHF
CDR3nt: TGTGCCAGCAGTTACTCGAAAAGGGGGCCTAATCAGCCCCAGCATTTT

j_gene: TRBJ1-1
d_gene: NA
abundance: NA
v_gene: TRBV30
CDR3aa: CASAWALPNTEAFF
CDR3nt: TGTGCCTCGGCCTGGGCCCTTCCGAACACTGAAGCTTTCTTT

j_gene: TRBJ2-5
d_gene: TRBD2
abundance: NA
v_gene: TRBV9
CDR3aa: CASSVAGGALETQYF
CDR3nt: TGTGCCAGCAGCGTAGCCGGGGGGGCCCTGGAGACCCAGTACTTC

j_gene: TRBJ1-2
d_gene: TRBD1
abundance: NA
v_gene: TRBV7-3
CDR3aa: CASSKTGTGGGYTF
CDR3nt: TGTGCCAGCAGCAAAACCGGGACAGGGGGAGGCTACACCTTC

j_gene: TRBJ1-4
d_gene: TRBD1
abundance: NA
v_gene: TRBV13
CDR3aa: CASSGQFQKLFF
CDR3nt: TGTGCCAGCTCGGGACAGTTCCAAAAACTGTTTTTT

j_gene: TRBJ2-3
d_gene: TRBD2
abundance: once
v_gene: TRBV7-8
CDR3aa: CASSFVAGGSDTQYF
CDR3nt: TGTGCCAGCAGCTTTGTAGCGGGAGGGTCAGATACGCAGTATTTT

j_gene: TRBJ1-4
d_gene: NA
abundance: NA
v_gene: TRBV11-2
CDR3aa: CASSLVPGGELFF
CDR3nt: TGTGCCAGCAGCTTAGTCCCGGGAGGGGAACTGTTTTTT

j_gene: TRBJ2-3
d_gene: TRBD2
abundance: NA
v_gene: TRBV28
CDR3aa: CASRPASGRAVDTQYF
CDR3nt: TGTGCCAGCAGACCTGCTAGCGGGAGGGCCGTAGATACGCAGTATTTT

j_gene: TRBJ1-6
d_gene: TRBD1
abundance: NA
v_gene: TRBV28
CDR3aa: CASSTTGGLSPLHF
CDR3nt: TGTGCCAGCAGTACGACAGGGGGCCTTTCACCCCTCCACTTT

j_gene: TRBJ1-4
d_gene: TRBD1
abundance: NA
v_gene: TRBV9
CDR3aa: CASSVGGGTDLFF
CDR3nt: TGTGCCAGCAGCGTAGGCGGGGGGACAGACCTGTTTTTT

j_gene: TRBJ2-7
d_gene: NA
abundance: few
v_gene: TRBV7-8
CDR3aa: CASSLGPAGEQYF
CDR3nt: TGTGCCAGCAGCCTTGGGCCAGCTGGCGAGCAGTACTTC

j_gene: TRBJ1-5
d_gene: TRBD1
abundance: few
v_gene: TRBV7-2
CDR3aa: CASSTNRGNQPQHF
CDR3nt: TGTGCCAGCAGCACTAACAGGGGGAATCAGCCCCAGCATTTT

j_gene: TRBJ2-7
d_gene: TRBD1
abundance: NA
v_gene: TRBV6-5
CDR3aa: CASGLQGFYEQYF
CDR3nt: TGTGCCAGCGGATTACAGGGGTTCTACGAGCAGTACTTC

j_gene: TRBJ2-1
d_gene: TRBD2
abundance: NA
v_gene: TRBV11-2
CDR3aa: CASSRTSGSHNEQFF
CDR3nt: TGTGCCAGCAGCCGAACCAGCGGGAGCCACAATGAGCAGTTCTTC

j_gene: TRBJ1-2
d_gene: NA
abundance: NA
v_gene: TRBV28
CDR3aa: CASSTGGNGYGYTF
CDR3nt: TGTGCCAGCAGTACTGGGGGCAATGGCTATGGCTACACCTTC

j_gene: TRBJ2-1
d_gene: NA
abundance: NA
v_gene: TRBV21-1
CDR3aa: CASSNPTSVKGAQFF
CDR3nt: TGTGCCAGCAGCAACCCTACTAGCGTCAAGGGAGCGCAGTTCTTC

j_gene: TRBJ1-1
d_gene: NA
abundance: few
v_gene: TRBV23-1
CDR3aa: CASIRGTEAFF
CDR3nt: TGCGCCAGCATCCGGGGCACTGAAGCTTTCTTT

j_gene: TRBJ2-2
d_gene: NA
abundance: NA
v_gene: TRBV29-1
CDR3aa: CSANPGSTTGELFF
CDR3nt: TGCAGCGCCAACCCCGGGAGCACCACCGGGGAGCTGTTTTTT

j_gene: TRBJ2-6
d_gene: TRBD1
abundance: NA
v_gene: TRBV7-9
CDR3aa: CASSLLQTGFSGANVLTF
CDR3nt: TGTGCCAGCAGCTTATTACAGACAGGGTTCTCTGGGGCCAACGTCCTGACTTTC

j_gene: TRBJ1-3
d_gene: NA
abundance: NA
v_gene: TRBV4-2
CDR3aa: CASSQDRVGGGNTIYF
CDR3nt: TGTGCCAGCAGCCAAGATAGAGTCGGAGGGGGAAACACCATATATTTT

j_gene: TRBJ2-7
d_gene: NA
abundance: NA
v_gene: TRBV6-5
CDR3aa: CASSYSGGVSYEQYF
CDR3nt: TGTGCCAGCAGTTACTCGGGAGGCGTTTCCTACGAGCAGTACTTC

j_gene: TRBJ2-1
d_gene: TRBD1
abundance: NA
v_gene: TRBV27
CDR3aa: CASSLIRDRGLDEQFF
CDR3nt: TGTGCCAGCAGCTTAATCCGGGACAGGGGGCTCGATGAGCAGTTCTTC

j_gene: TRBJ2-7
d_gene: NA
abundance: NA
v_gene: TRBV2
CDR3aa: CASSEGVYEQYF
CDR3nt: TGTGCCAGCAGTGAGGGCGTTTACGAGCAGTACTTC

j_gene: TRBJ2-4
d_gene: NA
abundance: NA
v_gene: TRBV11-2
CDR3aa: CASSVGGPSVKNIQYF
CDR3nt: TGTGCCAGCAGCGTCGGGGGGCCTTCGGTCAAAAACATTCAGTACTTC

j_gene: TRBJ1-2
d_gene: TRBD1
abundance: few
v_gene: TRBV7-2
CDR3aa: CASSLAAGTGSLGYTF
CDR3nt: TGTGCCAGCAGCTTAGCGGCCGGGACAGGGAGCCTTGGCTACACCTTC

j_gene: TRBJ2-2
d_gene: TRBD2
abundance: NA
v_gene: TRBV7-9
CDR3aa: CASTPRVTGGPMNTGELFF
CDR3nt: TGTGCCAGTACCCCCAGAGTGACGGGAGGGCCGATGAACACCGGGGAGCTGTTTTTT

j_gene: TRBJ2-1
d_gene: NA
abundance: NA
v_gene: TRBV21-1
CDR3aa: CASSNDRERSPGNEQFF
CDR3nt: TGTGCCAGCAGCAACGACAGGGAGCGGTCCCCTGGGAATGAGCAGTTCTTC

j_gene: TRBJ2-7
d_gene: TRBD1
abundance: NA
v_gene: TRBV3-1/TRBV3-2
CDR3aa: CASSQYGTGGAGKYF
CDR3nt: TGTGCCAGCAGCCAGTATGGGACAGGGGGCGCTGGGAAGTACTTC

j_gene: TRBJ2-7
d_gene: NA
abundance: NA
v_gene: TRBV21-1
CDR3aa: CASEDRSDRPISPSYEQYF
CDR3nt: TGTGCCAGCGAGGACAGATCGGACCGGCCTATAAGTCCCTCCTACGAGCAGTACTTC

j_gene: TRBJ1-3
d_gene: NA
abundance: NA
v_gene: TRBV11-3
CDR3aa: CASSSPGNTIYF
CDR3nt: TGTGCCAGCAGCTCTCCTGGAAACACCATATATTTT

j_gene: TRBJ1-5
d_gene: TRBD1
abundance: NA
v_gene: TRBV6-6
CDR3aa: CASRTGTVNQPQHF
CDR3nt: TGTGCCAGCAGGACCGGGACAGTGAATCAGCCCCAGCATTTT

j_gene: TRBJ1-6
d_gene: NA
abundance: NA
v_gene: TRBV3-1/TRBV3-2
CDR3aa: CASSQTGYNSPLHF
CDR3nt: TGTGCCAGCAGCCAGACGGGTTATAATTCACCCCTCCACTTT

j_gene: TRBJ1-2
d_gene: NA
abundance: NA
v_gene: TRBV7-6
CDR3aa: CASSLHRDYGYTF
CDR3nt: TGTGCCAGCAGCTTACACAGGGATTATGGCTACACCTTC

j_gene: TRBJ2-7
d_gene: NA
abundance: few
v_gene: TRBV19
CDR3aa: CASSGSYYEQYF
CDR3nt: TGTGCCTCGTCAGGCAGCTACTACGAGCAGTACTTC

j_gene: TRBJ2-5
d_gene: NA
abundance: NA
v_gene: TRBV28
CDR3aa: CASSISSRGQETQYF
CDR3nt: TGTGCCAGCAGCATTTCCTCCAGGGGACAAGAGACCCAGTACTTC

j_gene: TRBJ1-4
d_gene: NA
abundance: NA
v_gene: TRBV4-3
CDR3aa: CASSTKDGTGATNEKLFF
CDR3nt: TGCGCCAGCAGCACTAAGGACGGAACGGGGGCAACTAATGAAAAACTGTTTTTT

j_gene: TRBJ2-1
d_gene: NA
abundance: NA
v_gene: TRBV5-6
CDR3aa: CASRGLGAYNEQFF
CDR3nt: TGTGCCAGCCGCGGGCTCGGGGCCTACAATGAGCAGTTCTTC

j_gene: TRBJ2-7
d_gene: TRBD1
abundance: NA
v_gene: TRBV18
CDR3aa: CASSPLSQGVVSYEQYF
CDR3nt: TGTGCCAGCTCACCACTTTCACAGGGGGTGGTTTCCTACGAGCAGTACTTC

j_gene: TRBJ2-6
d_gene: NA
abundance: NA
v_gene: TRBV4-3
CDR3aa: CASSQESGWSGANVLTF
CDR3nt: TGCGCCAGCAGCCAAGAGTCAGGGTGGTCTGGGGCCAACGTCCTGACTTTC

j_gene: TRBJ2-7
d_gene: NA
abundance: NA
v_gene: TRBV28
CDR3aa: CASSPYYYEQYF
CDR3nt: TGTGCCAGCAGTCCGTATTACTACGAGCAGTACTTC

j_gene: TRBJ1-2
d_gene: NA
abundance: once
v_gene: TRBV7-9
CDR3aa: CASSFEQDYGYTF
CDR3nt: TGTGCCAGCAGCTTCGAACAGGACTATGGCTACACCTTC

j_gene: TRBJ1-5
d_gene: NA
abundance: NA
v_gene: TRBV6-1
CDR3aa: CASSEIRQDRQPQHF
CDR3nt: TGTGCCAGCAGTGAAATACGGCAGGACAGACAGCCCCAGCATTTT

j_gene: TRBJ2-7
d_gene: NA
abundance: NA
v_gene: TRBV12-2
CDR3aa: CASRLAPGGLDEQYF
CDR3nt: TGTGCAAGTCGCTTAGCGCCTGGGGGACTGGATGAGCAGTACTTC

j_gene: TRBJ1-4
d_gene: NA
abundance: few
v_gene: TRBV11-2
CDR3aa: CASSLTTALFF
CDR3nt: TGTGCCAGCAGCTTAACGACTGCATTGTTTTTT

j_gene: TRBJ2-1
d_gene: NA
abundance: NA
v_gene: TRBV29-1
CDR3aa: CSVAGQRQSEQFF
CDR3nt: TGCAGCGTTGCAGGGCAGCGACAGAGTGAGCAGTTCTTC

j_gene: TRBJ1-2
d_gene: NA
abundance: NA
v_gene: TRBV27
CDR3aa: CASSSSGGVYGYTF
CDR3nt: NA

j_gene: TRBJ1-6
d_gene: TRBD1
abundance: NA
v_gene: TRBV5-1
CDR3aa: CASSPGQGLSPLHF
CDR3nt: TGCGCCAGCAGCCCCGGACAGGGTCTATCACCCCTCCACTTT